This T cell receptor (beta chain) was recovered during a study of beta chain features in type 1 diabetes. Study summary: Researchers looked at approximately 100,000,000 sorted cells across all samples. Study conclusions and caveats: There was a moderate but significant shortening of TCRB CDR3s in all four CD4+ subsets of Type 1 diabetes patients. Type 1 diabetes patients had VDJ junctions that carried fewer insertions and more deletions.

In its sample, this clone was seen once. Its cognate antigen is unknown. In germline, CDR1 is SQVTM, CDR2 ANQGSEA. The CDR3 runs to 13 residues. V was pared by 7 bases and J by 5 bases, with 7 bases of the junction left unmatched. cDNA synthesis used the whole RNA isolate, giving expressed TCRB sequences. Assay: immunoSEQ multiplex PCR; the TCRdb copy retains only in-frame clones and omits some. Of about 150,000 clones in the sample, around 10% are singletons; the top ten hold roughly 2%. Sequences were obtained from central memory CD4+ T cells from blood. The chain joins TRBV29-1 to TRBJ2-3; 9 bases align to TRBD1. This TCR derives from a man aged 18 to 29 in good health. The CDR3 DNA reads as TGCAGCGCACGACAGGGACAGGGAGATACGCAGTATTTT. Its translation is CSARQGQGDTQYF.